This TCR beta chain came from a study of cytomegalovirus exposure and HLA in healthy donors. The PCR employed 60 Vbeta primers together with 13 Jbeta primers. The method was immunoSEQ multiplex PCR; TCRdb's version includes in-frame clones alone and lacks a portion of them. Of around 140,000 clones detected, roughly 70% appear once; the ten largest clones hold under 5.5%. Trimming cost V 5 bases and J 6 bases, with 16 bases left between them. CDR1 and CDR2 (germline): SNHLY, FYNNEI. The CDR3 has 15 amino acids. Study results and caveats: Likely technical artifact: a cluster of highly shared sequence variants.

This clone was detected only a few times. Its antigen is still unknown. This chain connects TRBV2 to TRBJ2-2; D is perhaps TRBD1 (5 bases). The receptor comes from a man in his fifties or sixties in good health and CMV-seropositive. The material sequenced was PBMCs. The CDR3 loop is CASSSVGAWAGELFF. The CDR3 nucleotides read TGTGCCAGCAGTAGCGTAGGGGCCTGGGCCGGGGAGCTGTTTTTT. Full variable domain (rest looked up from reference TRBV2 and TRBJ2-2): EPEVTQTPSHQVTQMGQEVILRCVPISNHLYFYWYRQILGQKVEFLVSFYNNEISEKSEIFDDQFSVERPDGSNFTLKIRSTKLEDSAMYFCASSSVGAWAGELFFGEGSRLTVL.